The sample holds one count of the clone carrying this T cell receptor (beta chain). The antigen is not known. Germline CDR1 SGHNT, CDR2 YENEEA. With 4 bases clipped from V and 10 bases from J, the junction kept 12 bases outside the gene matches. The CDR3 has 15 residues. Primers: 60 Vbeta forward and 13 Jbeta reverse. Sequenced by immunoSEQ multiplex PCR; TCRdb stores in-frame clones only, minus some. This sample yields 95,000 or so clones, of which 81% are seen a single time; approximately 4% belongs to the top ten. This record belongs to a study of cytomegalovirus exposure and HLA in healthy donors. Overall study results and limits: Later analysis reportedly placed an Asian-associated ancestry cluster below the roughly 680-donor mean in N-insertions. Rarity marked most TCR sequences, yet some public TCRs occurred in many donors. It is likely that the observed cluster of highly shared sequence variants was a sequencing artifact.

The chain recombines TRBV11-3 with TRBJ2-1, with 8 bases lining up with TRBD2. Material: PBMCs. This TCR was recovered from a woman in her 70s in good health and CMV-seropositive. CDR3: CASSSRTSSAGEQFF. As DNA, the CDR3 is TGTGCCAGCAGCTCCCGGACTAGCTCGGCAGGGGAGCAGTTCTTC. The variable domain in full, with the rest retrieved from reference TRBV11-3 and TRBJ2-1, is EAGVVQSPRYKIIEKKQPVAFWCNPISGHNTLYWYLQNLGQGPELLIRYENEEAVDDSQLPKDRFSAERLKGVDSTLKIQPAELGDSAVYLCASSSRTSSAGEQFFGPGTRLTVL.